A single sample is the source of the 8 T cell receptor beta chains below, sequenced in a study of response to subunit inactivated influenza vaccine. MiXCR was run by TCRdb on the RT-PCR reads, yielding one entry per CDR3 protein. This sample carries fewer than 750,000 distinct CDR3 sequences, 12% to 15% of them seen once, and the ten largest clones take roughly 11%. Sequencing was performed on PBMCs from blood, taken roughly 12 days after vaccination. These receptors were taken from a man between 50 and 59 years old who received an inactivated influenza vaccine.

This clonotype was found a few times. The chain is built from TRBV28 and TRBJ1-1; D unresolved. Trimming shortened V by 3 bases and J by 0 bases, and 5 bases separated the two germline ends. This CDR3 spans 13 amino acids. The germline gives CDR1 MDHEN, CDR2 SYDVKM. The CDR3 protein is CASSFGMNTEAFF. In nucleotides, the CDR3 is TGTGCCAGCAGTTTTGGTATGAACACTGAAGCTTTCTTT.

The chain is built from TRBV9 and TRBJ1-1; D gene unclear. Trimming took off 1 base at V and 1 base at J, with 8 bases between the two ends. The germline V gene has CDR1 SGDLS and CDR2 YYNGEE. CDR3 size: 14 residues. The CDR3 region is CASSVSWGNTEAFF. The CDR3 DNA is TGTGCCAGCAGCGTATCTTGGGGGAACACTGAAGCTTTCTTT.

This chain links TRBV4-3 with TRBJ2-1; perhaps TRBD1 as D (6 bases). The CDR3 consists of 17 residues. CDR1 and CDR2 (germline): LGHNA, YSLEER. V lost 1 base, J lost 0 bases, and 13 bases lay in between. The CDR3 DNA follows: TGCGCCAGCAGCCAAGCCGGGACATCGAGCTCCTACAATGAGCAGTTCTTC. Amino acid sequence: CASSQAGTSSSYNEQFF.

The table lists this clonotype with a few counts. Here the CDR3 omits its conserved ending phenylalanine or tryptophan, so a read error is the likely source. Because the CDR3's place on the DNA is in doubt, the DNA is left out and the CDR3 is given as listed by TCRdb. The CDR3 sequence is CASSLAGFEI. V and J are TRBV5-8 and TRBJ2-1. The CDR3 contains 10 residues when both ends are counted. The germline gives CDR1 SGHTS, CDR2 YDEGEE.

This clonotype has a count of ten or more. J is TRBJ2-5 and V is TRBV18, with a possible D match to TRBD2 (6 bases). The CDR3 spans 13 residues. V lost 2 bases and J lost 4, with 8 bases in between. Germline V gene data show CDR1 as KGHSH and CDR2 as LQKENI. The CDR3 DNA reads as TGTGCCAGCTCACCAACTAGCCCAGAGACCCAGTACTTC. This encodes CASSPTSPETQYF. Variable domain in full (rest from reference TRBV18 and TRBJ2-5): NAGVMQNPRHLVRRRGQEARLRCSPMKGHSHVYWYRQLPEEGLKFMVYLQKENIIDESGMPKERFSAEFPKEGPSILRIQQVVRGDSAAYFCASSPTSPETQYFGPGTRLLVL.

The CDR3 sequence: CAWSVWNEAFF. CDR3 sequence (DNA): TGTGCCTGGAGTGTCTGGAATGAAGCTTTCTTT. The chain carries TRBV30 and TRBJ1-1; D remains ambiguous. The CDR3 covers 11 residues. The germline V and J ends were trimmed by 0 bases and 7 bases, with 6 bases remaining between them. Germline V gives CDR1 GTSNPN, CDR2 SVGIG (reference sequence).

The rearrangement joins TRBV11-2 to TRBJ2-3; 10 nucleotides align to TRBD2. The CDR3 sequence is 15 residues long. CDR1 and CDR2 (germline): SGHAT, FQNNGV. V lost 2 bases and J lost 5; bases outside the gene matches: 4. The CDR3 region is CASSLQRGGVDTQYF. The CDR3 region has the DNA TGTGCCAGCAGCTTACAGCGGGGGGGCGTAGATACGCAGTATTTT. The full variable domain, in which reference TRBV11-2 and TRBJ2-3 provide the parts outside the CDR3, is EAGVAQSPRYKIIEKRQSVAFWCNPISGHATLYWYQQILGQGPKLLIQFQNNGVVDDSQLPKDRFSAERLKGVDSTLKIQPAKLEDSAVYLCASSLQRGGVDTQYFGPGTRLTVL.

This clonotype was observed at least ten times. The chain carries TRBV11-1 and TRBJ2-1, with 10 nucleotides matching TRBD2. J lost 2 bases, V lost 5 bases, and 6 bases had no gene match. This CDR3 comprises 16 residues. The germline V gene encodes CDR1 SGHAT and CDR2 FQDESV (reference sequence). The CDR3 DNA reads TGTGCCAGCAGCCTCACCCTAGCGGGGGCCTACAATGAGCAGTTCTTC. Protein sequence: CASSLTLAGAYNEQFF.